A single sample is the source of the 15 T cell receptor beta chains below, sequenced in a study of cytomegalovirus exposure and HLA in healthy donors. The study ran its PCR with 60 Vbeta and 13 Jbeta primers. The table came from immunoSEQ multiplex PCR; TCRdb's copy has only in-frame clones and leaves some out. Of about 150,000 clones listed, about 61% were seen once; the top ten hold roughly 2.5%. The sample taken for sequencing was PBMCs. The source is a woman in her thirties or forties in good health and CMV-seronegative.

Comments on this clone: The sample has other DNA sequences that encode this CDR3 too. DNA of the CDR3: TGCAGCGTGCCCAGGGGATCCTCCTACAATGAGCAGTTCTTC. It is translated as CSVPRGSSYNEQFF. The rearrangement uses TRBV29-1 and TRBJ2-1, with a weak D call TRBD1 (6 bases). The length of the CDR3 is 14 residues. Germline V gene sequence: CDR1 SQVTM, CDR2 ANQGSEA. The V and J ends lost 6 bases and 0 bases respectively, with 12 bases between them.

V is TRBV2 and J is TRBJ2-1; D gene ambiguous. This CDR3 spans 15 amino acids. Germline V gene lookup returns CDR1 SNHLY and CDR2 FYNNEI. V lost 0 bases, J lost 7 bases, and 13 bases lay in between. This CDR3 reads CASSEANQPGNEQFF. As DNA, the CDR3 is TGTGCCAGCAGTGAAGCGAACCAACCCGGTAATGAGCAGTTCTTC.

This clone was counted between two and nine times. CDR3 in DNA: TGTGCCAGCAGCACGTCACCGGGGGTAAACACTGAAGCTTTCTTT. It encodes CASSTSPGVNTEAFF. The chain is built from TRBV9 and TRBJ1-1; D possibly corresponds to TRBD1 (5 bases). Deletions cut 4 bases from V and 2 bases from J, with 15 bases between. CDR1 and CDR2 from the germline V gene are SGDLS and YYNGEE. This CDR3 has 15 amino acids.

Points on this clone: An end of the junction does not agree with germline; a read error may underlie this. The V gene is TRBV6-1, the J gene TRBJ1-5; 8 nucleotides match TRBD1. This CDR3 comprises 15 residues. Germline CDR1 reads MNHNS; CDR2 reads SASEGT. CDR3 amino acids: CASSIAGQGNQPQHF. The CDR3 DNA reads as TGTGCCAGCAGTATTGCTGGACAGGGCAACCAGCCCCAGCATTTT.

CDR3: CASSESGTLVSGNTIYF. The CDR3 bases are TGTGCCAGCAGTGAATCCGGGACACTAGTCTCTGGAAACACCATATATTTT. The chain has TRBV27 and TRBJ1-3, with D tentatively TRBD1 (6 bases). This CDR3 is 17 amino acids long. Trimming cost V 5 bases and J 0 bases, with 17 bases left between them. CDR1 is MNHEY, CDR2 SMNVEV, per germline (reference sequence).

DNA of the CDR3: TGTGCCAGTTCAGCCGCGACTAGCTCCTATAATTCACCCCTCCACTTT. It codes for CASSAATSSYNSPLHF. V usage is TRBV19 and J usage is TRBJ1-6; D unclear. Per germline, CDR1 LNHDA and CDR2 SQIVND (reference sequence). This CDR3 contains 16 residues. V lost 8 bases and J lost 0, with 14 bases in between.

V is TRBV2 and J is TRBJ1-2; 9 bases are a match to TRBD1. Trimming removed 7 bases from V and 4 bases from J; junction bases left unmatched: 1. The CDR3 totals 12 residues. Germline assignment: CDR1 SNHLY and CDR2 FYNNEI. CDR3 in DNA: TGTGCCAGCAAGGGACAGGGCTATGGCTACACCTTC. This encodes CASKGQGYGYTF.

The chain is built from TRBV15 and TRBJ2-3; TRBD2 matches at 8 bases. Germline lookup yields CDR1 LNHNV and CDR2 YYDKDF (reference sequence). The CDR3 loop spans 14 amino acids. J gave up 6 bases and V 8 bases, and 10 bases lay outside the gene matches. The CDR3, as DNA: TGTGCCACCCGCTGGCCGGGGGGGCCGGATACGCAGTATTTT. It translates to CATRWPGGPDTQYF. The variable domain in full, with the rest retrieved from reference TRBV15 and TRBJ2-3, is DAMVIQNPRYQVTQFGKPVTLSCSQTLNHNVMYWYQQKSSQAPKLLFHYYDKDFNNEADTPDNFQSRRPNTSFCFLDIRSPGLGDTAMYLCATRWPGGPDTQYFGPGTRLTVL.

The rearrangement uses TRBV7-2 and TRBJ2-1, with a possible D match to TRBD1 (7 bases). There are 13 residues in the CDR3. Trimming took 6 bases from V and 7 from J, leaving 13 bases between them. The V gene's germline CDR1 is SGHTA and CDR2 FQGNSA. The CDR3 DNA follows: TGTGCCAGCAGTTTCCAGGGGGGAAATGAGCAGTTCTTC. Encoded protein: CASSFQGGNEQFF.

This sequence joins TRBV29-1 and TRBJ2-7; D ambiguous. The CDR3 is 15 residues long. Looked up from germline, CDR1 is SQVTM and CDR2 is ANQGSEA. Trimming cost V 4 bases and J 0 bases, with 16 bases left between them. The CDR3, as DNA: TGCAGCGTTGGTCATCGGTTAGCCCGCTCCTACGAGCAGTACTTC. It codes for CSVGHRLARSYEQYF.

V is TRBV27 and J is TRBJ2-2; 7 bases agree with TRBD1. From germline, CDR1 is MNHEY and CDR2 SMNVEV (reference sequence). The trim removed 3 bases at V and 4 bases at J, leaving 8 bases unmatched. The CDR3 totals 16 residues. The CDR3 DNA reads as TGTGCCAGCAGTTTGGGACCGGGACAGTCCACCGGGGAGCTGTTTTTT. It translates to CASSLGPGQSTGELFF.

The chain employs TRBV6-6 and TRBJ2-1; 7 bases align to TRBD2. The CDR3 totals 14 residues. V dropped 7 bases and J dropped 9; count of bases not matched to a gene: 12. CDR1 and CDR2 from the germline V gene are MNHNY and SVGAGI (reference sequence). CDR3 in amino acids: CASIPSGARGEQFF. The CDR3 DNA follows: TGTGCCAGCATCCCGAGCGGGGCACGGGGTGAGCAGTTCTTC.

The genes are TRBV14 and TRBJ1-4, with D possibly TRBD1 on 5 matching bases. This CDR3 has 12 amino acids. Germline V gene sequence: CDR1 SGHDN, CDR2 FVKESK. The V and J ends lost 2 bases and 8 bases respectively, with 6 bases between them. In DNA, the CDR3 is TGTGCCAGCAGCCAAAGGGGCGAAAAACTGTTTTTT. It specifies CASSQRGEKLFF.

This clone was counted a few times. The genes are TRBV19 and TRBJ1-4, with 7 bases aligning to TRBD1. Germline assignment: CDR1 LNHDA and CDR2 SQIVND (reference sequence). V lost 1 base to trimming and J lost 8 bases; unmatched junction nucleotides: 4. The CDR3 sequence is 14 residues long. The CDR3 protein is CASSIGQTGEKLFF. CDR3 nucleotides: TGTGCCAGTAGTATAGGACAGACAGGGGAAAAACTGTTTTTT.

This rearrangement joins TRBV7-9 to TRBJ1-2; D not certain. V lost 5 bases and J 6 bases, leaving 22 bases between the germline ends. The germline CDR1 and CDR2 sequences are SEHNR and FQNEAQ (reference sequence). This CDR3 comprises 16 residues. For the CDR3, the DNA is TGTGCCAGCAGCAGATCCGCTCAACCTCTATCGGATGGCTACACCTTC. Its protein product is CASSRSAQPLSDGYTF.